This TCR beta chain was sequenced during a study of technical replicates of blood from several donors. Trimming removed 1 base at V and 0 bases at J, with 17 bases between. Germline-derived CDR1 and CDR2 are MGHRA and YSYEKL. This CDR3 contains 18 residues. Here immunoSEQ multiplex PCR was the method, and the copy in TCRdb shows in-frame clones only, minus some. Of tens of thousands of clones in the sample, roughly 93% were seen once. Sequencing input: T cells isolated from PBMCs. The TCR comes from a human donor in good health. This sequence joins TRBV4-1 and TRBJ2-3; TRBD2 might be the D (5 bases). Here the CDR3 reads CASSQVGSRKSSTDTQYF. In DNA form, the CDR3 reads TGCGCCAGCAGCCAAGTTGGGAGCCGTAAATCTAGCACAGATACGCAGTATTTT.